The T cell receptor (beta chain) under discussion was sequenced for a study of T cell repertoires in urothelial bladder cancer. At the level of the study: The roughly 12 resected lesions were three cT0, three cTa, three cT1 and three cT2 or greater.

Repertoires were generated with immunoSEQ multiplex PCR, while TCRdb's copy carries only in-frame clones and drops some. The sample shows 6,800 or so clones, 71% of them seen only once. Germline assignment: CDR1 SGHRS and CDR2 YFSETQ. The CDR3 totals 14 residues. With V trimmed by 7 bases and J by 6 bases, 6 bases remained unmatched. Sample: tumor-infiltrating cells from bladder cancer. This receptor was taken from a human donor with urothelial carcinoma. This chain uses TRBV5-1 with TRBJ1-6, with TRBD1 matching over 8 bases. The CDR3 here is CASWKGQGNSPLHF. CDR3 sequence (DNA): TGCGCCAGCTGGAAAGGACAGGGTAATTCACCCCTCCACTTT.